Listed here are 28 T cell receptor beta chains from one sample, sequenced in a study of CD8 T cells in Susac syndrome. Random hexamers were used to reverse transcribe the RNA input (0.5 to 1 ug). TCRdb fed the immunoSEQ multiplex PCR reads into MiXCR, producing one record per CDR3 protein. The data show almost 450,000 distinct CDR3 sequences, approximately 85% seen once. Sequences were obtained from CD8+ T cells from PBMCs. Receptors originate from a human donor with multiple sclerosis.

This clonotype has a single count. J is TRBJ2-1 and V is TRBV30; 8 bases fit TRBD2. The CDR3 spans 15 residues. Trimming cost V 2 bases and J 4 bases; bases outside gene matches: 7. The germline gives CDR1 GTSNPN, CDR2 SVGIG (reference sequence). CDR3 residues: CAWSPGTSRYNEQFF. The CDR3 coding sequence is TGTGCCTGGAGTCCCGGGACTAGTAGGTACAATGAGCAGTTCTTC.

In its sample, this clonotype was seen a few times. The chain uses TRBV6-6 and TRBJ2-3; D is unclear. Germline CDR1 MNHNY, CDR2 SVGAGI (reference sequence). This CDR3 contains 14 residues. V was cut by 0 bases and J by 1 base, with 5 bases left in between. This CDR3 is CASSYSLGTDTQYF. In DNA, the CDR3 is TGTGCCAGCAGTTACTCCTTGGGCACAGATACGCAGTATTTT.

The J gene is TRBJ2-1, the V gene TRBV10-3; weak D call: TRBD1 (6 bases). The CDR3 sequence is 14 residues long. Germline V gene lookup returns CDR1 ENHRY and CDR2 SYGVKD. Trimming removed 7 bases at V and 0 bases at J, with 10 bases between. The CDR3 spells CAIMEGGSYNEQFF. CDR3 nucleotides: TGTGCCATCATGGAAGGGGGCTCCTACAATGAGCAGTTCTTC.

The CDR3 sequence: CSALLGASTDTQYF. CDR3 coding DNA: TGCAGCGCTCTTCTCGGGGCTAGCACAGATACGCAGTATTTT. V and J are TRBV29-1 and TRBJ2-3; D assignment may be TRBD1 or TRBD2 (5 bases each). Deletions cut 7 bases from V and 0 bases from J, with 14 bases between. The germline gives CDR1 SQVTM, CDR2 ANQGSEA. CDR3 length equals 14 residues.

This chain links TRBV27 with TRBJ2-7; tentative D call: TRBD2 (7 bases). V gave up 2 bases and J gave up 1 base, with 12 bases separating them. Germline-derived CDR1 and CDR2 are MNHEY and SMNVEV (reference sequence). This CDR3 spans 15 amino acids. The CDR3 DNA is TGTGCCAGCAGTTTAGGGGGGGGGCGTTCCTACGAGCAGTACTTC. It yields the protein CASSLGGGRSYEQYF.

The chain uses TRBV5-1 and TRBJ1-1; D not certain. CDR1 and CDR2 from the germline V gene are SGHRS and YFSETQ. The V gene lost 0 bases and the J gene lost 0 bases, with 6 bases spanning the gap. This CDR3 is built from 14 residues. CDR3 sequence: CASSLESMNTEAFF. The CDR3, as DNA: TGCGCCAGCAGCTTGGAGTCTATGAACACTGAAGCTTTCTTT.

The V call is TRBV29-1, the J call TRBJ1-1; D unclear. V was trimmed by 7 bases and J by 0 bases, leaving 6 bases between them. Germline CDR1 and CDR2: SQVTM and ANQGSEA. The CDR3 totals 11 residues. This chain's CDR3 is CSGRMNTEAFF. The CDR3 DNA sequence: TGCAGCGGTCGTATGAACACTGAAGCTTTCTTT.

The chain carries TRBV28 and TRBJ2-7; no clear D. Germline CDR1 reads MDHEN; CDR2 reads SYDVKM. This CDR3 has 13 residues. Deletions cut 3 bases from V and 3 bases from J, with 9 bases between. CDR3 sequence (DNA): TGTGCCAGCAGTTTGTTCCGTAGCTACGAGCAGTACTTC. Its translation: CASSLFRSYEQYF. Together with reference TRBV28 and TRBJ2-7, the CDR3 gives the full variable domain: DVKVTQSSRYLVKRTGEKVFLECVQDMDHENMFWYRQDPGLGLRLIYFSYDVKMKEKGDIPEGYSVSREKKERFSLILESASTNQTSMYLCASSLFRSYEQYFGPGTRLTVT.

The chain links TRBV27 to TRBJ2-1, with 9 bases identical to TRBD1. Germline V gene lookup returns CDR1 MNHEY and CDR2 SMNVEV (reference sequence). V gave up 6 bases and J gave up 9 bases; unmatched junction bases: 3. The CDR3 is 12 amino acids. CDR3 amino acids: CASRTGGGEQFF. The CDR3 bases are TGTGCCAGCAGGACAGGGGGAGGTGAGCAGTTCTTC.

The chain links TRBV15 to TRBJ1-3, with unresolved D. Germline V CDR1 and CDR2: LNHNV, YYDKDF (reference sequence). The CDR3 has 15 residues. V dropped 3 bases and J dropped 3 bases, with 12 bases sitting between them. This chain's CDR3 is CATSREEGFGNTIYF. The CDR3 DNA sequence: TGTGCCACCAGCAGGGAGGAAGGTTTTGGAAACACCATATATTTT.

The chain combines TRBV6-5 with TRBJ1-4; a weak D match, TRBD1 (6 bases). The CDR3 loop spans 16 amino acids. Trimming removed 2 bases from V and 5 bases from J, with 15 bases in between. Germline V gene sequence: CDR1 MNHEY, CDR2 SVGAGI. CDR3 DNA: TGTGCCAGCAGTTACCGATTACAGGGTTCGAATGAAAAACTGTTTTTT. Its protein product is CASSYRLQGSNEKLFF.

V usage is TRBV15 and J usage is TRBJ2-5; TRBD1 is a possible D gene (6 bases). Per germline, CDR1 LNHNV and CDR2 YYDKDF (reference sequence). Trimming took off 0 bases at V and 2 bases at J, with 10 bases between the two ends. The CDR3 extends over 15 amino acids. CDR3 DNA sequence: TGTGCCACCAGCAGAGATTATGGACAGCAAGAGACCCAGTACTTC. Translating gives CATSRDYGQQETQYF.

This clonotype came up a few times. The gene calls are TRBV6-6 and TRBJ1-1; the D gene is possibly TRBD1 (5 bases). This CDR3 spans 12 amino acids. V was clipped by 2 bases and J by 7 bases, with 8 bases between them. Looked up from germline, CDR1 is MNHNY and CDR2 is SVGAGI (reference sequence). The CDR3 coding sequence is TGTGCCAGCAGTTACCGACAGAGTGAAGCTTTCTTT. Translating gives CASSYRQSEAFF.

The chain links TRBV19 to TRBJ2-1, with 9 bases aligning to TRBD1. CDR3 length: 14 amino acids. CDR1 is LNHDA and CDR2 is SQIVND in the germline V gene (reference sequence). The V segment lost 10 bases and the J segment 3 bases; nucleotides outside the gene matches: 7. CDR3 nucleotide sequence: TGTGCCATTTCCGGGACAGGGCTCTACAATGAGCAGTTCTTC. Translated, it gives CAISGTGLYNEQFF.

The chain joins TRBV30 to TRBJ2-5, with D tentatively TRBD2 (5 bases). The CDR3 extends over 15 amino acids. Germline CDR1 GTSNPN, CDR2 SVGIG (reference sequence). Deletions cut 4 bases from V and 1 base from J, with 16 bases between. CDR3 sequence reads: CAWTGREASQETQYF. The CDR3, as DNA: TGTGCCTGGACGGGCCGGGAAGCGTCCCAAGAGACCCAGTACTTC.

The J gene is TRBJ2-7, the V gene TRBV6-2 or TRBV6-3; D possibly corresponds to TRBD1 (6 bases). The CDR3 loop spans 16 amino acids. Between the trimmed V and J ends, which lost 6 bases and 2 bases, there was a span of 20 bases. Germline V gene data show CDR1 as MNHEY and CDR2 as SVGEGT. The CDR3 DNA sequence: TGTGCCAGCAGCCGCTATCCGGGACCAGGGGCCTACGAGCAGTACTTC. Residues: CASSRYPGPGAYEQYF.

V is TRBV4-1 and J is TRBJ2-5; 12 bases match TRBD2. V was pared by 0 bases and J by 5 bases, with 1 base of the junction left unmatched. CDR1 is MGHRA and CDR2 is YSYEKL in the germline V gene. CDR3 length: 15 residues. CDR3 sequence (DNA): TGCGCCAGCAGCCAAGATGGACTAGCGGGGGAGACCCAGTACTTC. It codes for CASSQDGLAGETQYF.

The chain couples TRBV7-6 to TRBJ2-1; possibly TRBD1 for D (5 bases). V was trimmed by 2 bases and J by 7 bases, leaving 15 bases between them. CDR3 size: 15 residues. The germline CDR1 and CDR2 sequences are SGHVS and FNYEAQ. CDR3 sequence (DNA): TGTGCCAGCAGCTTATGGGCAGGGATTACGAATGAGCAGTTCTTC. Its protein product is CASSLWAGITNEQFF.

A word on this clonotype: Germline is not matched at one junction end, which may reflect a read error. This rearrangement joins TRBV7-7 to TRBJ2-1, with TRBD2 identical over 11 bases. CDR1 and CDR2 (germline): SSHAT, FNYEAQ (reference sequence). The CDR3 runs 17 residues. As DNA, the CDR3 is TGTGCTAGCAGCCTCTACGGTGGGACTAGCGGTAACAATGAGCAGTTCTTC. This translates into CASSLYGGTSGNNEQFF.

The chain recombines TRBV6-5 with TRBJ2-5; D tentatively fits TRBD1 or TRBD2 (5 bases each). CDR3 size: 18 residues. The V end lost 0 bases, the J end lost 3 bases, and 20 bases lay between the germline ends. From germline, CDR1 is MNHEY and CDR2 SVGAGI. CDR3 amino acids: CASSYSPTGTLKKETQYF. The CDR3 region has the DNA TGTGCCAGCAGTTACTCTCCAACCGGGACCTTGAAAAAAGAGACCCAGTACTTC.

J is TRBJ2-1 and V is TRBV11-3; TRBD2 is a possible D gene (6 bases). The CDR3 is made up of 15 amino acids. The germline CDR1 and CDR2 sequences are SGHNT and YENEEA. Trimming removed 2 bases at V and 4 bases at J, with 12 bases between. The DNA of the CDR3 is TGTGCCAGCAGCTTACCGGGAGCGCCTTACAATGAGCAGTTCTTC. This encodes CASSLPGAPYNEQFF.

The rearrangement links TRBV6-5 to TRBJ2-1, with 9 nucleotides matching TRBD2. The J segment lost 6 bases and the V segment lost 10 bases, leaving 4 bases of the junction unmatched. From germline, CDR1 is MNHEY and CDR2 SVGAGI. This CDR3 is 12 amino acids long. The CDR3 nucleotides read TGTGCCACTCATAGCGGGAGCAATGAGCAGTTCTTC. This sequence encodes CATHSGSNEQFF.

The chain carries TRBV7-9 and TRBJ1-3, with a tentative D call TRBD1 (5 bases). Germline values: CDR1 SEHNR, CDR2 FQNEAQ (reference sequence). This CDR3 has 18 residues. V shed 1 base and J shed 0 bases, with 16 bases lying between them. CDR3 amino acids: CASSLGLWGTSSGNTIYF. The DNA for the CDR3 is TGTGCCAGCAGCTTAGGGTTATGGGGCACCAGCTCTGGAAACACCATATATTTT.

The V call is TRBV12-3 or TRBV12-4, the J call TRBJ2-7, with D perhaps TRBD1 (5 bases). The CDR3 covers 14 residues. Trimming took 5 bases from V and 5 from J, leaving 16 bases between them. As DNA, the CDR3 is TGTGCCAGCAGTCCCAGGGATTCTATGAACGAGCAGTACTTC. It is translated as CASSPRDSMNEQYF.

The chain has TRBV4-1 and TRBJ2-5; D is ambiguous. CDR3 length: 16 amino acids. The V end lost 2 bases, the J end lost 2 bases, and 15 bases lay between the germline ends. Germline V CDR1 and CDR2: MGHRA, YSYEKL. The CDR3 is CASSQIPFADQETQYF. In DNA form, the CDR3 reads TGCGCCAGCAGCCAAATCCCTTTTGCGGATCAAGAGACCCAGTACTTC.

V usage is TRBV6-5 and J usage is TRBJ1-5; 10 nucleotides align to TRBD1. Germline V gives CDR1 MNHEY, CDR2 SVGAGI. The CDR3 is made up of 14 amino acids. With V trimmed by 5 bases and J by 5 bases, 3 bases remained unmatched. The CDR3 sequence is CASSEDRGDQPQHF. DNA for the CDR3: TGTGCCAGCAGTGAGGACAGGGGGGATCAGCCCCAGCATTTT.

This sequence joins TRBV4-1 and TRBJ2-1; TRBD2 agrees at 10 bases. Germline V gene data show CDR1 as MGHRA and CDR2 as YSYEKL. The CDR3 loop spans 14 amino acids. Trimming cost V 4 bases and J 7 bases; bases outside gene matches: 4. The CDR3 is CASSPERGGNEQFF. The CDR3 DNA is TGCGCCAGCAGCCCCGAGCGGGGGGGAAATGAGCAGTTCTTC.

The V and J genes are TRBV7-2 and TRBJ2-1; 14 bases line up with TRBD2. V shed 2 bases, J shed 7 bases, and the junction held 4 bases outside the gene matches. This CDR3 region has 16 residues. CDR1 SGHTA and CDR2 FQGNSA come from the germline V gene. The CDR3: CASSLWTSGRTNEQFF. The DNA for the CDR3 is TGTGCCAGCAGCTTATGGACTAGCGGGAGGACGAATGAGCAGTTCTTC.